What follows describes a single TCR beta chain. Its antigen is not identified. This specimen comes from a study of identical twins. Study-wide points: Models predicted too little out-of-frame TCR alpha sharing in monozygotic twins. Fewer insertions marked abundant cord blood beta clonotypes; young adult naive trended weakly, memory not at all. Shared out-of-frame alpha sequences (those common to twins) showed excess low generation probability.

The CDR3 runs 11 residues. V was pared by 3 bases and J by 9 bases, with 6 bases between. Using its own MiXCR run on the 5' RACE reads, TCRdb lists one record per CDR3 protein. The table shows 400,000 to 600,000 distinct CDR3 sequences, with approximately 20% occurring only once. These records were also assigned to another study, of yellow fever vaccine responses in identical twins.

V is TRBV12-3 or TRBV12-4 and J is TRBJ1-3; no clear D gene. The TCR comes from a woman between 18 and 30 years old in good health. Sequenced material: CD4+ T cells sorted from blood. The chain's CDR3 is CASSLRGTIYF. The CDR3 DNA follows: TGTGCCAGCAGTTTGCGGGGCACCATATATTTT.